These T cell receptor beta chains were read from a single sample in a study of molecular identifiers for immune sequencing clone quantification. TCRdb passed the PCR reads through MiXCR, listing each CDR3 protein once. The sample shows about 320,000 distinct CDR3 sequences, over 20% of them seen only once. Sequencing was done on a sample of naive CD8+ T cells from blood, with Jurkat cell RNA spiked in. The receptor set was obtained from a human donor in good health. Some libraries in this study had Jurkat cell RNA spiked in. Both conserved end residues are trimmed from each CDR3. Each record gives: V gene, CDR3 length, CDR3 protein.

TRBV29-1	13	SVEYRAGGRTEQY
TRBV29-1	9	SVDRWDGYT
TRBV7-9	13	ASCPSGTENEKLF
TRBV19	13	ASSSPLGGGQPQH
TRBV30	9	AWRQGAEAF
TRBV19	11	ASSIGPPYEQY
TRBV2	17	ATLSGTTINTGECTEAF
TRBV5-4	15	ASSGAVTISGANVLT
TRBV4-3	15	ASSQERGLGLGQPQH
TRBV7-9	12	ASSPPRVNTEAF